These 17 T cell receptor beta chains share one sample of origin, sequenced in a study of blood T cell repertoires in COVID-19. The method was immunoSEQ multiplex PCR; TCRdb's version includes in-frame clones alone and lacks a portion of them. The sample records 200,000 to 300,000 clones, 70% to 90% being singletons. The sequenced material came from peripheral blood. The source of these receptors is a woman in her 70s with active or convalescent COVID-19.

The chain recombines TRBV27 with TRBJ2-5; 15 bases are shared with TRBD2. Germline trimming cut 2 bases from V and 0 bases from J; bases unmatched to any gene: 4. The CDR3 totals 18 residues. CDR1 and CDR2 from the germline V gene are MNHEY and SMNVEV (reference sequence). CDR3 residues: CASSLGGLAGGYQETQYF. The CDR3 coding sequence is TGTGCCAGCAGTTTAGGGGGACTAGCGGGGGGATACCAAGAGACCCAGTACTTC.

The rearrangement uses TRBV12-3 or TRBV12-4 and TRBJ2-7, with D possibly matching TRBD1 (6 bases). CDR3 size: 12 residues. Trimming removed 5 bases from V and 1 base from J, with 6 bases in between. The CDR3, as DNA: TGTGCCAGCAGTACAGGGTCCTACGAGCAGTACTTC. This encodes CASSTGSYEQYF.

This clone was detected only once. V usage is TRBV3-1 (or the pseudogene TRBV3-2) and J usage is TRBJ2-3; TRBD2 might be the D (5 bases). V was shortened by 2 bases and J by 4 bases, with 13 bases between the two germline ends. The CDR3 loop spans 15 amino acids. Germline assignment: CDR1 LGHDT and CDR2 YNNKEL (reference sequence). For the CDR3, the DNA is TGTGCCAGCAGCCAAAATGAGGGTAGCGCAGATACGCAGTATTTT. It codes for CASSQNEGSADTQYF.

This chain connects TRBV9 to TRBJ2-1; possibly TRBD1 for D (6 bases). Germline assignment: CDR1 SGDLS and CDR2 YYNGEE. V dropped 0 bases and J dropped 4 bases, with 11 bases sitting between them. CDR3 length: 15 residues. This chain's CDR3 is CASSVEGVGYNEQFF. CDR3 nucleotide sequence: TGTGCCAGCAGCGTAGAGGGGGTGGGGTACAATGAGCAGTTCTTC.

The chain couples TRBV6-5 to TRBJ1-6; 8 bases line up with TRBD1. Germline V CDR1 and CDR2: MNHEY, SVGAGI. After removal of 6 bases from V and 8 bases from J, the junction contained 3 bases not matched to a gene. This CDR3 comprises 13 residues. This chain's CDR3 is CASRGQAHSPLHF. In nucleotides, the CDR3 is TGTGCCAGCAGGGGACAGGCGCATTCACCCCTCCACTTT.

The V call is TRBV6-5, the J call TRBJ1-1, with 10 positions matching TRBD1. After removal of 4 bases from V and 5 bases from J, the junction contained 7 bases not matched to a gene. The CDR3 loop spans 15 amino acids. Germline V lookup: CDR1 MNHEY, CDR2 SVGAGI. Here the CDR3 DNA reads TGTGCCAGCAGTTTTCGACAGGGGGCGAGTACTGAAGCTTTCTTT. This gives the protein CASSFRQGASTEAFF.

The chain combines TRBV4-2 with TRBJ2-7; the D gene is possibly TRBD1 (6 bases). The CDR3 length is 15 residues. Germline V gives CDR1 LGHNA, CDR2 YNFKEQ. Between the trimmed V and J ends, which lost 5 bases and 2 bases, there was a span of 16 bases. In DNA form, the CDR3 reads TGTGCCAGCAGCTCCGCCGAGGGACAACCCTACGAGCAGTACTTC. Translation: CASSSAEGQPYEQYF.

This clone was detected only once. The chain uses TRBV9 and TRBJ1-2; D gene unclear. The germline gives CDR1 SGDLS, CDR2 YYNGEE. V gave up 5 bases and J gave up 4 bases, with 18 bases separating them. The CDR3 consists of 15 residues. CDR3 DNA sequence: TGTGCCAGCAGTAAAGCACGGGAACGGACCTATGGCTACACCTTC. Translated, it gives CASSKARERTYGYTF.

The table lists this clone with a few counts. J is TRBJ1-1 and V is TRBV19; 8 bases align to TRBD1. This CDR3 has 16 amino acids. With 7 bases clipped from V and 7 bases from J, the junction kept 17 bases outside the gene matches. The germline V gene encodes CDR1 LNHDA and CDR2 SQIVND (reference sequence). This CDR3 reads CASIHRRDRRGNEAFF. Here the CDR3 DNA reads TGTGCCAGTATCCACCGTAGGGACAGGCGGGGAAATGAAGCTTTCTTT.

In DNA, the CDR3 is TGTGCCAGCAGTTCCCCTCAGGGGGCGATTCCATCAGCTAACTATGGCTACACCTTC. Translating gives CASSSPQGAIPSANYGYTF. J is TRBJ1-2 and V is TRBV28, with 8 bases matching TRBD1. V shed 4 bases, J shed 0 bases, and the junction held 16 bases outside the gene matches. Germline values: CDR1 MDHEN, CDR2 SYDVKM. The CDR3 length is 19 residues.

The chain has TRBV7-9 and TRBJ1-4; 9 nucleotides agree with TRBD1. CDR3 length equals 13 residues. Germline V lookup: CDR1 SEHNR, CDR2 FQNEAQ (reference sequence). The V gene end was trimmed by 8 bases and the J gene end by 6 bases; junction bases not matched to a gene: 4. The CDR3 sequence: CASGTGHYEKLFF. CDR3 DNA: TGTGCCAGCGGGACAGGGCACTATGAAAAACTGTTTTTT.

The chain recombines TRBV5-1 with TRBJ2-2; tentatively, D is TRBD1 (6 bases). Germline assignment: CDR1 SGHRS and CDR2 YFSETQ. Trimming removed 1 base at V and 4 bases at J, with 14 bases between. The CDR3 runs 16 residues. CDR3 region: CASSLSAGVGTGELFF. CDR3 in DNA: TGCGCCAGCAGCTTGTCGGCAGGGGTGGGCACCGGGGAGCTGTTTTTT.

CDR3 protein: CATRASGVSYNEQFF. The DNA for the CDR3 is TGTGCCACCAGGGCTAGCGGGGTCTCCTACAATGAGCAGTTCTTC. The chain combines TRBV15 with TRBJ2-1, with TRBD2 identical over 9 bases. After removal of 6 bases from V and 0 bases from J, the junction contained 3 bases not matched to a gene. Germline assignment: CDR1 LNHNV and CDR2 YYDKDF (reference sequence). This CDR3 is 15 amino acids long.

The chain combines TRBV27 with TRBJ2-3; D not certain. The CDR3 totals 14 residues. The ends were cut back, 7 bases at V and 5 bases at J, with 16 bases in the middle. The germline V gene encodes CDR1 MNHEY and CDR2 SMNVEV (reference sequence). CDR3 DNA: TGTGCCAGCAACACCCTTTATCTCAAAGATACGCAGTATTTT. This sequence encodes CASNTLYLKDTQYF.

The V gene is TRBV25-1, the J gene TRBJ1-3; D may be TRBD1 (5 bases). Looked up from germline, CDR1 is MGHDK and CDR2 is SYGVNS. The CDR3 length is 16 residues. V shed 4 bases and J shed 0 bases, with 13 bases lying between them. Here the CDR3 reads CASSVWQGISGNTIYF. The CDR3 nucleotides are TGTGCCAGCAGTGTCTGGCAGGGAATCTCTGGAAACACCATATATTTT.

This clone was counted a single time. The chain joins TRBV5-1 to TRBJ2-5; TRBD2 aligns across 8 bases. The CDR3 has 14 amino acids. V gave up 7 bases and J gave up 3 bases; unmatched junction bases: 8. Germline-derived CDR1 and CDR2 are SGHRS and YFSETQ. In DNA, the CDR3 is TGCGCCAGCCGCCCCGGGGGGGCGGAAGAGACCCAGTACTTC. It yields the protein CASRPGGAEETQYF.

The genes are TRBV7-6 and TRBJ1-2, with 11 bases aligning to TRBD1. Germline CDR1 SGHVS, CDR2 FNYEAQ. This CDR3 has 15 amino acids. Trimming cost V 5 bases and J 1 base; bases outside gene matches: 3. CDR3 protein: CASSPGTGGNYGYTF. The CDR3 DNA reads TGTGCCAGCAGCCCCGGGACAGGGGGTAACTATGGCTACACCTTC.